This TCR beta chain was documented in a study of T cell changes during pregnancy in multiple sclerosis. Generated by immunoSEQ multiplex PCR, the TCRdb table keeps only in-frame clones and is missing some. The sample holds over 80,000 clones, 90% seen once. In germline, CDR1 is MDHEN, CDR2 SYDVKM. The CDR3 length is 16 residues. Trimming removed 0 bases at V and 4 bases at J, with 12 bases between. The V gene is TRBV28, the J gene TRBJ1-4; D possibly corresponds to TRBD1 (5 bases). This specimen was peripheral blood, taken in the second trimester of pregnancy. This TCR was recovered from a female donor in good health, enrolled as a control in a pregnancy study. DNA of the CDR3: TGTGCCAGCAGTTTATGGGGGCGGCGCCTTAATGAAAAACTGTTTTTT. Amino acids: CASSLWGRRLNEKLFF.